This section outlines one TCR beta chain sequence together with its context. Its antigen is as yet unknown. This record comes from a study of CD8+CD57+ T cells in acquired aplastic anemia. Looking at the study overall: Each DNA sample taken from sorted CD4+ and CD8+ cells came to 2.5 to 4 ug on average. Study-level findings and limits: Overlap between patients and controls comprised about 30 CD8+ CDR3 sequences.

The V end lost 5 bases, the J end lost 11 bases, and 7 bases lay between the germline ends. This CDR3 is 11 amino acids long. Template material for TCR beta VDJ and CDR3 profiling consisted of genomic DNA. TCRdb re-called the reads with MiXCR, one entry per CDR3 protein. Seen here are approximately 270,000 distinct CDR3 sequences, 50% to 70% observed once, and the top ten hold 8%. The clonotype comes from a human donor with severe aplastic anemia or a healthy control (not recorded which). This chain connects TRBV12-3 or TRBV12-4 to TRBJ1-6; D is unresolved. Sequenced: sorted CD4+, CD8+, or CD8+CD57+ T cells (not recorded which) from PBMCs. CDR3 nucleotide sequence: TGTGCCAGCAGTGCCGCGCCACCCCTCCACTTT. Protein sequence: CASSAAPPLHF.